The 30 T cell receptor beta chains listed next were all sequenced from one sample in a study of CXCR3-negative and CXCR3-positive naive CD8 T cells. Via 5' RACE with UMI labels, TRB cDNA libraries were prepared. TCRdb re-analyzed the 5' RACE reads; it lists each CDR3 protein once, without DNA. The table lists 100,000 to 150,000 distinct CDR3 sequences. Sample: naive CXCR3- CD8+ T cells from blood. Sample subset: CD45RO-CCR7+CD27+CD95- naive CD8+ T cells lacking CXCR3 (TNR3-). Receptors were obtained from a human donor in good health. Some clones in this sample may be carry-over from other donors' samples.

The chain uses TRBV12-3 or TRBV12-4 and TRBJ2-5; TCRdb's assignment of TRBD2 cannot be checked, as there is no DNA. This CDR3 is 15 amino acids long. The CDR3 loop reads CASTKTSGSQETQYF.

The rearrangement joins TRBV10-3 to TRBJ2-7. Germline V gene sequence: CDR1 ENHRY, CDR2 SYGVKD. CDR3 length: 11 residues. The CDR3: CATQETYEQYF.

The chain recombines TRBV11-3 with TRBJ2-5. Germline V lookup: CDR1 SGHNT, CDR2 YENEEA. The CDR3 sequence is 13 residues long. CDR3 in amino acids: CASSLDGVETQYF.

The chain uses TRBV29-1 and TRBJ2-2. The length of the CDR3 is 13 residues. CDR1 is SQVTM and CDR2 is ANQGSEA in the germline V gene. CDR3 in amino acids: CSVDWVNTGELFF.

This chain joins TRBV11-2 and TRBJ1-1; TCRdb gives TRBD1 as the D gene, but with no DNA this cannot be confirmed. Germline V gene lookup returns CDR1 SGHAT and CDR2 FQNNGV. This CDR3 spans 14 amino acids. The CDR3 here is CASSARQGRTEAFF.

This chain links TRBV2 with TRBJ2-1. Germline V gene lookup returns CDR1 SNHLY and CDR2 FYNNEI. CDR3 length equals 17 residues. The CDR3 spells CASSESTVTTVYNEQFF. Full variable domain (outside the CDR3, taken from reference TRBV2 and TRBJ2-1): EPEVTQTPSHQVTQMGQEVILRCVPISNHLYFYWYRQILGQKVEFLVSFYNNEISEKSEIFDDQFSVERPDGSNFTLKIRSTKLEDSAMYFCASSESTVTTVYNEQFFGPGTRLTVL.

The chain joins TRBV20-1 to TRBJ2-7; TCRdb picks TRBD2, but there is no DNA to check that call. This CDR3 has 13 residues. Germline V lookup: CDR1 DFQATT, CDR2 SNEGSKA (reference sequence). This CDR3 reads CSARRTSGYEQYF.

The chain employs TRBV7-9 and TRBJ2-5; TCRdb's D gene call, TRBD2, goes unchecked for lack of DNA. Germline-derived CDR1 and CDR2 are SEHNR and FQNEAQ (reference sequence). There are 16 residues in the CDR3. Here the CDR3 reads CASSQGLAGIKETQYF.

The rearrangement links TRBV20-1 to TRBJ2-1. The CDR3 has 15 residues. Germline V CDR1 and CDR2: DFQATT, SNEGSKA (reference sequence). The CDR3 reads CSARDLMSSYNEQFF.

The chain joins TRBV28 to TRBJ1-5. Germline V lookup: CDR1 MDHEN, CDR2 SYDVKM. The CDR3 length is 14 residues. The CDR3 region is CASSTDSNNQPQHF.

The chain recombines TRBV6-5 with TRBJ1-1. There are 13 residues in the CDR3. CDR1 and CDR2 from the germline V gene are MNHEY and SVGAGI. Here the CDR3 reads CASSYAENTEAFF.

The chain has TRBV19 and TRBJ2-7. Germline V gives CDR1 LNHDA, CDR2 SQIVND (reference sequence). The CDR3 covers 13 residues. CDR3 in amino acids: CASSIAATYEQYF.

The rearrangement links TRBV7-9 to TRBJ2-2; TCRdb selects TRBD1, and the lack of DNA leaves this call unchecked. The germline gives CDR1 SEHNR, CDR2 FQNEAQ (reference sequence). The CDR3 runs to 18 residues. The CDR3 loop reads CASSLLGQTIRNTGELFF.

This sequence joins TRBV28 and TRBJ2-2; the D gene TCRdb calls, TRBD2, cannot be checked with no DNA. The germline V gene has CDR1 MDHEN and CDR2 SYDVKM. The CDR3 totals 15 residues. The CDR3 is CASSLSPEGSGELFF.

The rearrangement links TRBV4-3 to TRBJ2-7. CDR3 size: 15 residues. Looked up from germline, CDR1 is LGHNA and CDR2 is YSLEER. The CDR3 spells CASSQDSGISYEQYF.

The V call is TRBV28, the J call TRBJ2-7; TCRdb proposes TRBD2, but this gene call is untestable without DNA. The CDR3 loop spans 17 amino acids. Germline lookup yields CDR1 MDHEN and CDR2 SYDVKM. CDR3 amino acids: CASSSQTSGSTSYEQYF. The full variable domain, completed using reference TRBV28 and TRBJ2-7, is DVKVTQSSRYLVKRTGEKVFLECVQDMDHENMFWYRQDPGLGLRLIYFSYDVKMKEKGDIPEGYSVSREKKERFSLILESASTNQTSMYLCASSSQTSGSTSYEQYFGPGTRLTVT.

CDR3 in amino acids: CASSLVRGSTEAFF. V and J are TRBV28 and TRBJ1-1; the D call of TRBD1 rests on TCRdb alone, since no DNA is present to check it. Germline V gives CDR1 MDHEN, CDR2 SYDVKM. The CDR3 is 14 amino acids.

The chain joins TRBV7-6 to TRBJ2-7. Germline CDR1 SGHVS, CDR2 FNYEAQ. The CDR3 has 16 amino acids. This chain's CDR3 is CASSLEDITVSYEQYF.

The chain combines TRBV6-2 or TRBV6-3 with TRBJ2-1. Per the germline V gene, CDR1 is MNHEY and CDR2 is SVGEGT. The CDR3 totals 17 residues. The CDR3 protein is CASSYSTHQDRYNERFF.

The J gene is TRBJ1-1, the V gene TRBV6-2 or TRBV6-3. This CDR3 contains 14 residues. The germline gives CDR1 MNHEY, CDR2 SVGEGT. The chain's CDR3 is CASSGGLRNTEAFF.

The V gene is TRBV9, the J gene TRBJ2-4; TCRdb selects TRBD1, and the lack of DNA leaves this call unchecked. CDR1 and CDR2 (germline): SGDLS, YYNGEE. The CDR3 extends over 16 amino acids. CDR3 protein: CASSDSLGLAKNIQYF.

The rearrangement joins TRBV5-1 to TRBJ2-1; with no DNA, the TCRdb D assignment of TRBD1 cannot be verified. Germline CDR1 is SGHRS and CDR2 is YFSETQ. The CDR3 sequence is 16 residues long. The CDR3 loop reads CASSPWGQGVSDEQFF.

This chain links TRBV5-1 with TRBJ1-1; as DNA is missing, the TRBD1 call by TCRdb cannot be tested. The CDR3 consists of 13 residues. The germline V gene has CDR1 SGHRS and CDR2 YFSETQ. CDR3: CARSLSGGTEAFF.

V usage is TRBV11-2 and J usage is TRBJ2-1. Germline CDR1 reads SGHAT; CDR2 reads FQNNGV. The CDR3 has 15 residues. CDR3 protein: CASSHILDSYNEQFF.

The chain uses TRBV28 and TRBJ2-3; the TCRdb D gene call, TRBD1, has no DNA to confirm it. Per germline, CDR1 MDHEN and CDR2 SYDVKM. This CDR3 has 15 residues. The CDR3 sequence: CASSFRGMTTDTQYF.

V usage is TRBV7-9 and J usage is TRBJ1-1. The CDR3 is 15 amino acids. Germline-derived CDR1 and CDR2 are SEHNR and FQNEAQ (reference sequence). CDR3 residues: CASSPIRSMNTEAFF. The complete variable domain, with remaining parts taken from reference TRBV7-9 and TRBJ1-1, reads DTGVSQNPRHKITKRGQNVTFRCDPISEHNRLYWYRQTLGQGPEFLTYFQNEAQLEKSRLLSDRFSAERPKGSFSTLEIQRTEQGDSAMYLCASSPIRSMNTEAFFGQGTRLTVV.

CDR3 residues: CASSYVAPSTNEKLFF. The V call is TRBV6-5, the J call TRBJ1-4. The germline CDR1 and CDR2 sequences are MNHEY and SVGAGI. This CDR3 is built from 16 residues.

The chain combines TRBV7-3 with TRBJ2-5; the TRBD2 assignment by TCRdb is unverifiable without DNA. The CDR3 runs to 16 residues. Germline CDR1 is SGHTA and CDR2 is FQGTGA. This CDR3 reads CASSPTGTSGQETQYF.

V is TRBV4-1 and J is TRBJ2-4. This CDR3 spans 13 amino acids. The germline V gene has CDR1 MGHRA and CDR2 YSYEKL. The CDR3 loop reads CASSQDLGSIQYF.

The chain employs TRBV12-3 or TRBV12-4 and TRBJ1-1; TCRdb's D call of TRBD1 is untestable without DNA. The CDR3 totals 16 residues. The CDR3 loop is CASSWTGGEMNTEAFF.